The rows below give T cell receptor beta chains drawn from one sample of a study of T cell responses to AZD1222 COVID-19 vaccine. This table comes from immunoSEQ multiplex PCR, and its TCRdb copy is limited to in-frame clones, with some not included. The sample lists 150,000 to 180,000 clones, around 90% occurring once. The material sequenced was peripheral blood, taken on day 0 of AZD1222 vaccination. The source is an adult in good health. Both conserved end residues are part of each CDR3. Rows give clone size only sometimes, using once, few, many, or a class for an expanded clone.

>TRBJ2-7|once|TRBV7-6
CASSLGLAGPYEQYF
>TRBJ2-1|.|TRBV12-3/TRBV12-4
CASNKPVGNEQFF
>TRBJ2-5|.|TRBV7-2
CASSFLETQYF
>TRBJ1-3|.|TRBV6-6
CASSKTGSQAGNTIYF
>TRBJ1-6|few|TRBV12-5
CASGLGGQGDSPLHF
>TRBJ2-1|.|TRBV6-1
CASSETGTSGGNEQFF
>TRBJ1-4|.|TRBV10-3
CAIGIGDEKLFF
>TRBJ2-2|.|TRBV7-3
CASSLDRGNTGELFF
>TRBJ2-6|.|TRBV5-1
CASSMDPEVLTF
>TRBJ1-2|.|TRBV5-4
CASTVGGAGYTF
>TRBJ1-4|.|TRBV5-1
CASSPDSYNEKLFF
>TRBJ1-5|.|TRBV6-5
CASIRRLQGNQPQHF
>TRBJ1-2|.|TRBV27
CASSPIVGGYGYTF
>TRBJ2-3|.|TRBV5-1
CASSLAKGTSTDTQYF
>TRBJ2-1|.|TRBV18
CASSLTGVYNEQFF
>TRBJ1-2|.|TRBV5-3
CARSWAGTPYGYTF
>TRBJ2-1|once|TRBV27
CASSFDGMSSYNEQFF
>TRBJ1-6|.|TRBV21-1
CARSSEEEGLNGNSPLHF
>TRBJ2-6|.|TRBV5-1
CASSPGQISGANVLTF
>TRBJ1-1|.|TRBV2
CASSVRNRGEAFF
>TRBJ1-1|.|TRBV21-1
CASSKVGSSEAFF
>TRBJ1-2|.|TRBV15
CATSRAAVGGYTF